This T cell receptor (beta chain) stems from a study of type 1 regulatory T cells. Overall study context: T-allo10 is an in vitro-generated, Tr1-enriched CD4 T cell product specific for alloantigen.

V lost 0 bases, J lost 1 base, and 5 bases stayed unmatched. Germline V gives CDR1 SGHRS, CDR2 YFSETQ. The CDR3 runs to 17 residues. This clonotype has just a few counts. In TCRdb, the reads were re-called with MiXCR into one record per CDR3 protein. Of 80,000 to 100,000 distinct CDR3 sequences listed, 25% to 40% were seen once; the top ten hold 2% to 2.5%. Source material: CD4+ T cells, either the whole sample or a sorted fraction (not recorded which). J is TRBJ2-2 and V is TRBV5-1, with 8 nucleotides matching TRBD1. The clonotype comes from a human donor in good health. The CDR3 region has the DNA TGCGCCAGCAGCTTGGCCCGGACAGGGAAGAACACCGGGGAGCTGTTTTTT. Protein product: CASSLARTGKNTGELFF.